Reported below is one T cell receptor beta chain. Unique molecular identifiers were built into the TCRbeta library. One entry per CDR3 protein, called by TCRdb with MiXCR from the PCR reads. Seen here are some 600,000 distinct CDR3 sequences, 16% observed once, and the top ten hold about 1.1%. This specimen belongs to a study of T-cell reconstitution after alpha-beta-depleted transplantation in children. The J segment lost 5 bases and the V segment lost 5 bases, leaving 9 bases of the junction unmatched. The CDR3 is 16 residues long. Germline V CDR1 and CDR2: SGHTA, FQGTGA. V usage is TRBV7-3 and J usage is TRBJ2-2; 9 bases are a match to TRBD1. The sequenced sample was PBMCs from the stem cell graft donor, obtained from the stem cell graft. This TCR was recovered from a human donor who donated a stem cell graft to a child with acute myeloid leukemia. The CDR3 sequence is CASSDRDRAGTGELFF. The CDR3 DNA sequence: TGTGCCAGCAGCGATCGGGACAGGGCGGGGACCGGGGAGCTGTTTTTT.